A selection of T cell receptor beta chains follows, all from one sample in a study of T-cell reconstitution after alpha-beta-depleted transplantation in children. TCRdb used MiXCR to reprocess the PCR reads, holding one entry per CDR3 protein. The sample has about 300,000 distinct CDR3 sequences, roughly 7.8% seen once. The material was peripheral blood, obtained 360 days after TCRalphabeta/CD19-depleted stem cell transplant. These receptors were collected from a female patient aged 2-9 years who had a stem cell transplant for Fanconi anemia, so the T cells may come from the graft donor. Each CDR3 is given with its conserved first and last residue. Fields, in order: CDR3 DNA, CDR3 protein, clone size, V gene, CDR3 length, D gene, J gene. D genes are given only for firm matches. The listing skips clone size in some rows; elsewhere it reads once, few, many or a size class.

cdr3_nt: TGTGCCAGCAGCTTTAAGGGACAGGGCAATCTAGCGGTGGGACCGCAAGAGACCCAGTACTTC
cdr3_aa: CASSFKGQGNLAVGPQETQYF
clone_size: few
v_call: TRBV5-4
cdr3_length: 21
d_call: TRBD1
j_call: TRBJ2-5

cdr3_nt: TGCGCCAGCAGCTTGGCCGTGGGGAGCCTGTACGAGCAGTACTTC
cdr3_aa: CASSLAVGSLYEQYF
clone_size: many
v_call: TRBV5-1
cdr3_length: 15
d_call: .
j_call: TRBJ2-7

cdr3_nt: TGTGCCAGCAGTATCCTCTCAATGGGGACTGAAGCTTTCTTT
cdr3_aa: CASSILSMGTEAFF
clone_size: few
v_call: TRBV28
cdr3_length: 14
d_call: .
j_call: TRBJ1-1

cdr3_nt: TGTGCCAGCTCACCCACAGGCCGGGATAATTCACCCCTCCACTTT
cdr3_aa: CASSPTGRDNSPLHF
clone_size: .
v_call: TRBV18
cdr3_length: 15
d_call: .
j_call: TRBJ1-6

cdr3_nt: TGTGCCAGCAGCCTTTTCACCGGGACCGCTTACAATGAGCAGTTCTTC
cdr3_aa: CASSLFTGTAYNEQFF
clone_size: .
v_call: TRBV6-2/TRBV6-3
cdr3_length: 16
d_call: .
j_call: TRBJ2-1

cdr3_nt: TGCAGCGCCGGAGGGCTTACACCTGAAGCTTTCTTT
cdr3_aa: CSAGGLTPEAFF
clone_size: many
v_call: TRBV29-1
cdr3_length: 12
d_call: .
j_call: TRBJ1-1

cdr3_nt: TGCAGCGTTCTGGACAGATACGAGCAGTACTTC
cdr3_aa: CSVLDRYEQYF
clone_size: many
v_call: TRBV29-1
cdr3_length: 11
d_call: .
j_call: TRBJ2-7

cdr3_nt: TGTGCCAGCAGCCCCCTGAATCTAGCGGAGTCCTACGAGCAGTACTTC
cdr3_aa: CASSPLNLAESYEQYF
clone_size: .
v_call: TRBV4-2
cdr3_length: 16
d_call: TRBD2
j_call: TRBJ2-7

cdr3_nt: TGTGCCAGCAGCTTATGGTTAGGGAACACTGAAGCTTTCTTT
cdr3_aa: CASSLWLGNTEAFF
clone_size: many
v_call: TRBV7-8
cdr3_length: 14
d_call: .
j_call: TRBJ1-1

cdr3_nt: TGTGCCAGCAGCTTAAAAGGGCAGGGGACAGGAAAGTCTAATGAGCAGTTCTTC
cdr3_aa: CASSLKGQGTGKSNEQFF
clone_size: .
v_call: TRBV7-3
cdr3_length: 18
d_call: TRBD1
j_call: TRBJ2-1

cdr3_nt: TGTGCCAGCAGCTTAAGCGGACTTAGCACAGATACGCAGTATTTT
cdr3_aa: CASSLSGLSTDTQYF
clone_size: few
v_call: TRBV7-3
cdr3_length: 15
d_call: .
j_call: TRBJ2-3

cdr3_nt: TGTGCCAGCAGTTTATCTCCCAACACCGGGGAGCTGTTTTTT
cdr3_aa: CASSLSPNTGELFF
clone_size: many
v_call: TRBV28
cdr3_length: 14
d_call: .
j_call: TRBJ2-2